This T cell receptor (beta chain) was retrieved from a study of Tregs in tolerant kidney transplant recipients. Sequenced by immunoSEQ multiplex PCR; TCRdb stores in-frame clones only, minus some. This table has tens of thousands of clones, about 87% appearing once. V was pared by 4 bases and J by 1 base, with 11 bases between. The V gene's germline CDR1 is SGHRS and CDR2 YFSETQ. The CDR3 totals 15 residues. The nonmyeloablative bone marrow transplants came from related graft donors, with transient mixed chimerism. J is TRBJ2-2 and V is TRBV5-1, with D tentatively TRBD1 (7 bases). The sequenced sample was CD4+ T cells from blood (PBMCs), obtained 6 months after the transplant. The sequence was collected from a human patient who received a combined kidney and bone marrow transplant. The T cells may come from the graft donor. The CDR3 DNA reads TGCGCCAGCAGCACAGGGGACTGGAACACCGGGGAGCTGTTTTTT. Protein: CASSTGDWNTGELFF.